This T cell receptor (beta chain) was sequenced for a study of blood T cells in healthy people across ages. Broader study findings: There were more naive CD4+ cells and higher diversity in long-lived donors than in aged donors.

Looked up from germline, CDR1 is MNHNY and CDR2 is SVGAGI (reference sequence). Trimming removed 4 bases from V and 2 bases from J, with 14 bases in between. This CDR3 comprises 16 residues. Sample-barcoded 5' priming and a J-beta primer mix drove a second PCR of roughly 7 to 11 cycles. TCRdb processed the 5' RACE reads anew with MiXCR; each CDR3 protein has one entry. This sample carries more than 800,000 distinct CDR3 sequences, 45% of them seen once, and the ten largest clones take 15% to 20%. Points on this clonotype: The antigen remains undetermined.

The specimen sequenced was blood. The V gene is TRBV6-6, the J gene TRBJ2-2; D is undetermined. The sequence was obtained from a woman in her sixties or seventies in good health. The CDR3 coding sequence is TGTGCCAGCAGTTCACCGGCTCCATTAAACACCGGGGAGCTGTTTTTT. Protein product: CASSSPAPLNTGELFF.